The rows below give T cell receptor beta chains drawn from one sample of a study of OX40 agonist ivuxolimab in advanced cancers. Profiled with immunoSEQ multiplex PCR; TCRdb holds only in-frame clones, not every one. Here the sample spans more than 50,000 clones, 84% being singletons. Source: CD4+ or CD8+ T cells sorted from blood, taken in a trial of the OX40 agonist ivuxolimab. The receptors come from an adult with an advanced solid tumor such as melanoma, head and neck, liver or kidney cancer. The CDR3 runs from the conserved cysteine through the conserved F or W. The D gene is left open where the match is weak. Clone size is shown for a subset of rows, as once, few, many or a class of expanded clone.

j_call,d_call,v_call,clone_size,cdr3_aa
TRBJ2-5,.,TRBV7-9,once,CASSLRDFTQYF
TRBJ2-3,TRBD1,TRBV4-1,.,CASSQVTGAPPDTQYF
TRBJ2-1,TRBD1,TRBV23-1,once,CASSQLRDRGYNEQFF
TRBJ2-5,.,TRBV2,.,CASILTGRGETQYF
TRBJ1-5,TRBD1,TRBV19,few,CASSATGGNQPQHF
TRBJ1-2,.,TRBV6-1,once,CASSEAPQGYYGYTF
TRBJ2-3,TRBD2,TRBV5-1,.,CASNNAGTNTDTQYF
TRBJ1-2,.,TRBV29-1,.,CSVELFGRNYGYTF
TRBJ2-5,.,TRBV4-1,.,CASSQDIRGAWETQYF
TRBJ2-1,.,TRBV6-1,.,CASTTGVSNEQFF
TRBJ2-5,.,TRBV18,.,CASSPGSTGLQETQYF
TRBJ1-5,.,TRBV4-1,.,CASSQEWGVRPQHF
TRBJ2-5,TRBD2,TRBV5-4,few,CASSPGLAGVQETQYF
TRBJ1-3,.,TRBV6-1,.,CASRPNNSGNTIYF
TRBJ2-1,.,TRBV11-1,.,CASSLRASRYNEQFF
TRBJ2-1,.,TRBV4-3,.,CASSRWNNEQFF
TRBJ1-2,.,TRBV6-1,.,CASRDAGSGYTF
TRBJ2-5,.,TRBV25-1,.,CASSRETQYF
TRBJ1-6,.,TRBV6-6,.,CASTTLESPSPLHF
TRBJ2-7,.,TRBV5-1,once,CASSLDGTASYEQYF
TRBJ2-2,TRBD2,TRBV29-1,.,CSVRRGTSGRAGTGELFF
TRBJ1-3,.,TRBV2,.,CASSETDSSGNTIYF
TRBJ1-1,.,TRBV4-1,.,CASSHLDRINTEAFF
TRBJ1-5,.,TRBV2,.,CASSDKVLEGMPQHF